This entry concerns a single T cell receptor (beta chain). This clone's antigen is unknown. Base quality data are lacking; no much larger clone is found one base away. The data belong to a study of blood T cell repertoires in COVID-19 (dated by TCRdb to the early 2020s). With regard to the full study: Samples covering the acute and convalescent phases of COVID-19 were provided by collaborators in the United States, Italy and Spain. Where available, HLA class I and class II types were obtained from metadata supplied by the sample provider rather than from assay-based typing. The repertoires were released in a freely available public database intended as a resource for research on the immune response to SARS-CoV-2. The prospective study material was composed of cDNA or gDNA derived from T cells, B-cell-depleted T cells, or PBMCs. A de-identified subject ID, COVID-19 status, age in years and sex were almost always included in the sample metadata. The dataset comprised deeply sampled blood TCRbeta repertoires from subjects exposed to, actively infected with, or recovered from COVID-19. The samples were drawn from two sources: the first 160 participants of the ongoing ImmuneRACE study, and 1,200 or so subjects contributed by 6 global collaborators. Paper-wide results and their limitations: The quantity of clinical and demographic metadata differed by source and by participant and was supplied without curation.

The immunoSEQ Assay, a bias-controlled multiplex PCR, was used to amplify TCRbeta CDR3 regions from genomic DNA. Processing in the source paper ran as follows. The number of nucleated cells in each sample was estimated by amplification of reference gene primers within the assay. To quantify the absolute abundance of each unique TCRbeta CDR3 rearrangement, sequence reads were collapsed and filtered. For each sample, productive Simpson clonality was calculated as the square root of Simpson's diversity index across productive rearrangements. TCRdb retrieved this table from immuneACCESS and kept in-frame rearrangements only. Not all clones are present; in checked studies, unresolved V genes account for under half, and no reason is known for the remainder. The V and J calls and clone size are taken from that table; D and trimming were inferred from the DNA. The sample table lists 85,000 to 95,000 clones, around 89% of them with a count of one. The top ten constitute 0.35% to 0.5% of the sample.

The CDR3 runs 15 amino acids, cysteine and phenylalanine included. The sequence is cut down to CDR3 DNA, 45 bases in frame from base 1. The germline V gene yields MDHEN for CDR1 and SYDVKM for CDR2. V lost 5 bases and J lost 7 bases, and the count of bases not matched to a germline gene is 9. Collaborating institutions collected whole blood in K2EDTA tubes following their own protocols. Collaborator samples were shipped for TCRbeta analysis as frozen whole blood, isolated PBMCs, or DNA extracted from either sample type. The chain uses TRBV28 and TRBJ1-4; TRBD1 lines up with 8 middle nucleotides. Sequencing was performed on peripheral blood. This receptor was obtained from a man in his fifties or sixties with acute or convalescent COVID-19. The DNA sequence reads TGTGCCAGCAGTGCCCCAGGGGGCGGTACTGAAAAACTGTTTTTT. Protein translation: CASSAPGGGTEKLFF.